The rows below give T cell receptor beta chains drawn from one sample of a study of CD8+ T cells in alopecia areata. Sequencing was performed with immunoSEQ multiplex PCR; in TCRdb, only in-frame clones are kept and a portion is missing. The table includes about 120,000 clones, approximately 60% detected once. The sequencing used CD4+ T cells sorted from blood, collected at week 4, from a patient treated with tofacitinib. The receptors come from a human donor with alopecia areata. The CDR3 runs from the conserved cysteine through the conserved F or W. The D gene is left open where the match is weak. Not all rows give a size; the values are once, few, many and, for expanded clones, a class.

j_gene,v_gene,abundance,d_gene,CDR3nt,CDR3aa
TRBJ1-2,TRBV5-4,.,TRBD1,TGTGCCAGCAGCTTGTTCTCCGGGACAGCCGGCTACACCTTC,CASSLFSGTAGYTF
TRBJ2-2,TRBV7-2,.,.,TGTGCCAGCAGCTTCGGACAGCCCTCGAACACCGGGGAGCTGTTTTTT,CASSFGQPSNTGELFF
TRBJ2-5,TRBV29-1,once,TRBD2,TGCAGCGTTGCGGGATCGGTCGGAGGGAGGGGAGAGACCCAGTACTTC,CSVAGSVGGRGETQYF
TRBJ2-1,TRBV29-1,.,TRBD2,TGCAGCGTCGGACTAGCGAGCGATGAGCAGTTCTTC,CSVGLASDEQFF
TRBJ2-7,TRBV4-3,.,.,TGCGCCAGCAGCCAGGAAGACCGGGACCCACTCGAGCAGTACTTC,CASSQEDRDPLEQYF
TRBJ2-3,TRBV5-4,.,TRBD2,TGTGCCAGCAGCCCGGGACTAGCAGTTAACACAGATACGCAGTATTTT,CASSPGLAVNTDTQYF
TRBJ2-7,TRBV29-1,.,.,TGCAGCGTAACTTCAGGGGTGTCCCCCCACGAGCAGTACTTC,CSVTSGVSPHEQYF
TRBJ2-7,TRBV13,.,.,TGTGCCAGCAGCAGGGGTGGGCAGGGCTACGAGCAGTACTTC,CASSRGGQGYEQYF
TRBJ2-3,TRBV4-2,.,.,TGTGCCAGCAGCCTGGGGGCCGGGGATACGCAGTATTTT,CASSLGAGDTQYF
TRBJ1-2,TRBV9,.,.,TGTGCCAGCAGCGTTCTGGGTTATGGCTACACCTTC,CASSVLGYGYTF
TRBJ1-1,TRBV6-6,few,TRBD1,TGTGCCAGCAGTCCCGACAGGGGGCCAAACACTGAAGCTTTCTTT,CASSPDRGPNTEAFF
TRBJ2-7,TRBV28,.,TRBD2,TGTGCCAGCACCGTAGGCGTGCTAGCGGGAGCCTACGAGCAGTACTTC,CASTVGVLAGAYEQYF
TRBJ2-3,TRBV5-6,once,.,TGTGCCAGCAGCTTGGGGACCACAGATACGCAGTATTTT,CASSLGTTDTQYF